This T cell receptor (beta chain) was identified in a study of cytotoxic CD8 clonotypes in ibrutinib-treated CLL. Generated by immunoSEQ multiplex PCR, the TCRdb table keeps only in-frame clones and is missing some. Of some 150,000 clones listed, roughly three quarters are singletons. This CDR3 is 15 amino acids long. Per the germline V gene, CDR1 is ENHRY and CDR2 is SYGVKD. V lost 5 bases and J lost 7; bases outside the gene matches: 11. The chain employs TRBV10-3 and TRBJ2-3; TRBD1 matches at 8 bases. The material sequenced was PBMCs, taken after 24 months of ibrutinib treatment. This TCR was recovered from a human donor with chronic lymphocytic leukemia. The CDR3 DNA reads TGTGCCATCAGTCCGACAGGGGCGGAGAGATATACGCAGTATTTT. As protein: CAISPTGAERYTQYF.